The clone carrying this T cell receptor beta chain was picked up a small number of times. The sample belongs to a study of human T cells and chemical hapten exposure. Regarding time point: patch test 1, 2 weeks after DPC sensitization. The treatment here: therapeutic diphenylcyclopropenone sensitization with weekly scalp DPC. Germline V gene lookup returns CDR1 SQVTM and CDR2 ANQGSEA. The V and J ends lost 5 bases and 4 bases, in that order; junction bases with no gene match: 13. The CDR3 covers 16 residues. TCRdb processed the RACE reads anew with MiXCR; each CDR3 protein has one entry. The sample shows under 200,000 distinct CDR3 sequences, more than 14% of them seen only once.

The chain couples TRBV29-1 to TRBJ2-1, with 8 bases matching TRBD2. This TCR was recovered from a woman aged 25 to 39 with alopecia areata. Some clones in this sample may be carry-over from other donors' samples. The sequencing here drew on whole blood, taken in connection with sensitization to the hapten diphenylcyclopropenone (DPC). The CDR3 nucleotides are TGCAGCGTTAACCGGGACCACCGGGGGGGGTACAATGAGCAGTTCTTC. This gives the protein CSVNRDHRGGYNEQFF.